The sequence of this T cell receptor (beta chain) was determined in a study of blood T cells in healthy people across ages. Germline trimming cut 3 bases from V and 2 bases from J; bases unmatched to any gene: 9. Germline CDR1 and CDR2: DFQATT and SNEGSKA (reference sequence). There are 17 residues in the CDR3. For the second PCR, which ran for about 6 to 11 cycles, a sample-barcoded 5' primer and a J-beta primer mix were used. Each of the cDNA molecules was tagged by a template-switch adaptor with 12 random nucleotides. Every sample gave at least 2.5 million paired-end reads containing CDR3. TCRdb reprocessed the 5' RACE reads via MiXCR and lists one record per CDR3 protein. The sample yields 850,000 to 1,000,000 distinct CDR3 sequences, roughly 50% seen once.

The material sequenced was blood. The chain combines TRBV20-1 with TRBJ2-2, with TRBD2 identical over 10 bases. The TCR was taken from a woman aged 60-75 years in good health. In nucleotides, the CDR3 is TGCAGTGCTAGTAGGCTAGCGGGGGATTTAAACACCGGGGAGCTGTTTTTT. Translated, it gives CSASRLAGDLNTGELFF.